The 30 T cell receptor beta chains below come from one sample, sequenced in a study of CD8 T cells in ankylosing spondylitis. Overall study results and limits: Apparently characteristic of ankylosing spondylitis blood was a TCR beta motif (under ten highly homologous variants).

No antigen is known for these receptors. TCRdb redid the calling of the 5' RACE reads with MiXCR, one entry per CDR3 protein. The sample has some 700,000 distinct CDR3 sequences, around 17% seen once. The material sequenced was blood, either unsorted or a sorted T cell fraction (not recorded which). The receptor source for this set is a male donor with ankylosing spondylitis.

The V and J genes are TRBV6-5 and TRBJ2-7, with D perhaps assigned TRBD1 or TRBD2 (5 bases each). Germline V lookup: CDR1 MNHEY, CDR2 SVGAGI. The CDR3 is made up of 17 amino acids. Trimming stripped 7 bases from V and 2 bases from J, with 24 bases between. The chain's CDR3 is CASILHSEGSLAYEQYF. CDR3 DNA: TGTGCCAGCATTCTCCACTCCGAGGGGAGTCTTGCCTACGAGCAGTACTTC.

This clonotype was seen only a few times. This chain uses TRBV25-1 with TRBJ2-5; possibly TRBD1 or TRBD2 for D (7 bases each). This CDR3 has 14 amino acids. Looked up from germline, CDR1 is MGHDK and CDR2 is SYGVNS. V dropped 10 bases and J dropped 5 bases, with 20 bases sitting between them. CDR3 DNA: TGTGCCACAGGGGGAGGGTACCTCGGGGAGACCCAGTACTTC. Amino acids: CATGGGYLGETQYF.

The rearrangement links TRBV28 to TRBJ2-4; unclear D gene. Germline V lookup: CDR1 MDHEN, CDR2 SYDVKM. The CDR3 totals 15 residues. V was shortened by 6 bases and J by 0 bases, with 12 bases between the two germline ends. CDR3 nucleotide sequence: TGTGCCAGCAGGGCAGCAACTCTAGCCAAAAACATTCAGTACTTC. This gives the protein CASRAATLAKNIQYF. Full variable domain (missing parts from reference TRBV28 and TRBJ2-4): DVKVTQSSRYLVKRTGEKVFLECVQDMDHENMFWYRQDPGLGLRLIYFSYDVKMKEKGDIPEGYSVSREKKERFSLILESASTNQTSMYLCASRAATLAKNIQYFGAGTRLSVL.

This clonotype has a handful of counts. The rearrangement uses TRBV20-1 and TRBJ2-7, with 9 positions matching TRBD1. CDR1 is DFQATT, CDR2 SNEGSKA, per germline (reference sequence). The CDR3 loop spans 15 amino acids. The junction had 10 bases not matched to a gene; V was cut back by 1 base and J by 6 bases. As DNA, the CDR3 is TGCAGTGCTAGAGCTACAGGGGGACAGGGCGGCGAGCAGTACTTC. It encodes CSARATGGQGGEQYF.

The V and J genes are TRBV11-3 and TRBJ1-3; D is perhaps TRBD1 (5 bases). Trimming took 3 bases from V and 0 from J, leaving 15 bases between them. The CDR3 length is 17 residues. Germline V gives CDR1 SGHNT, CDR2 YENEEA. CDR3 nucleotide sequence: TGTGCCAGCAGCTTCCCCGGGAAGGGACCCTCTGGAAACACCATATATTTT. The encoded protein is CASSFPGKGPSGNTIYF.

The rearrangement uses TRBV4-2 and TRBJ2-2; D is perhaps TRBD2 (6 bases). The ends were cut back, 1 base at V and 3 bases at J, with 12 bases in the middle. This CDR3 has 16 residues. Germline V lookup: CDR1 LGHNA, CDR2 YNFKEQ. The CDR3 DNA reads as TGTGCCAGCAGCCAAGTACGCGGCGGGGACACCGGGGAGCTGTTTTTT. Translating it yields CASSQVRGGDTGELFF.

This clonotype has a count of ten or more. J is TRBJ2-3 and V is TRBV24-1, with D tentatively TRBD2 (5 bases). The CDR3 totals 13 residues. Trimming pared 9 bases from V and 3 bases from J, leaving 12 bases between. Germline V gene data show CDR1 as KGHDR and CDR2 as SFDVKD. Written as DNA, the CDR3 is TGTGCCACCCCCGGACTTCGGACAGATACGCAGTATTTT. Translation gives CATPGLRTDTQYF.

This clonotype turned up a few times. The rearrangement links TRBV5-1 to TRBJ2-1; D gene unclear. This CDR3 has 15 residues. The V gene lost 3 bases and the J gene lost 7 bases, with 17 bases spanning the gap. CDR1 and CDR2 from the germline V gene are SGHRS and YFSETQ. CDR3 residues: CASSSSDSFRNEQFF. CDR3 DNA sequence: TGCGCCAGCAGCTCCTCGGATTCCTTTAGGAATGAGCAGTTCTTC.

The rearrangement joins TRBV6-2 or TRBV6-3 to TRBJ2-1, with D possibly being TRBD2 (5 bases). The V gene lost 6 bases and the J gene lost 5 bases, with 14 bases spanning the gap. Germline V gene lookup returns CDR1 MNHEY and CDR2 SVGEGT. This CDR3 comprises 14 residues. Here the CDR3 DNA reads TGTGCCAGCAGACCGACGGGGAAAAACAATGAGCAGTTCTTC. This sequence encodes CASRPTGKNNEQFF.

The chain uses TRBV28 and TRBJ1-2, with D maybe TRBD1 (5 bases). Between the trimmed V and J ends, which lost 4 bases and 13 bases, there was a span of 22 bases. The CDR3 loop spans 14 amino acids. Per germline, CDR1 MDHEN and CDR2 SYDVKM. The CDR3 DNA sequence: TGTGCCAGCAGTTGGTTGACAGTCCCCCCGGTTCTCACCTTC. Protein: CASSWLTVPPVLTF.

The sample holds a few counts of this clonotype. The CDR3 loop is CASTSGGAQHF. The CDR3 nucleotides read TGTGCCAGCACCTCCGGAGGGGCCCAGCATTTT. The V and J genes are TRBV12-3 or TRBV12-4 and TRBJ1-5; a possible D gene is TRBD1 (5 bases). V lost 7 bases to trimming and J lost 11 bases, with 12 bases between them. This CDR3 region has 11 residues.

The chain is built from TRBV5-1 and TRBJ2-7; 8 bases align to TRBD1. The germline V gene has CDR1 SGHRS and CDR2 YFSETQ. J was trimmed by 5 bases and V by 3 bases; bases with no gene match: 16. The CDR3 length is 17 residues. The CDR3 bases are TGCGCCAGCAGCTGGACCCAATCAGGGGGCTACCTTGACGAGCAGTACTTC. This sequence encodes CASSWTQSGGYLDEQYF.

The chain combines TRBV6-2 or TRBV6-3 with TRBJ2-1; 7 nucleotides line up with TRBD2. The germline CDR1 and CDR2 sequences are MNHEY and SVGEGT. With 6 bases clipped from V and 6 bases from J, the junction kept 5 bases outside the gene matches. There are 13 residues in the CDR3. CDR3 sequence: CASRRGLPNEQFF. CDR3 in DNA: TGTGCCAGCAGACGGGGACTACCCAATGAGCAGTTCTTC.

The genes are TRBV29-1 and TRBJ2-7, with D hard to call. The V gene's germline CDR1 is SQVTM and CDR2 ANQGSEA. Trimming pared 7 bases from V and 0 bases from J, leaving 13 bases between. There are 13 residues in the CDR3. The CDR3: CSAKEDVSYEQYF. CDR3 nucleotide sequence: TGCAGCGCCAAAGAAGACGTCTCCTACGAGCAGTACTTC.

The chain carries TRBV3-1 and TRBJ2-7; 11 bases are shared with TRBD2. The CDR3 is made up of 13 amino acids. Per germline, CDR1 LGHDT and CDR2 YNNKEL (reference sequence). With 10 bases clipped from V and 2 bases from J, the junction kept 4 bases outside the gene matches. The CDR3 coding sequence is TGTGCCACCTCGACTAGCGGGGCCTACGAGCAGTACTTC. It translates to CATSTSGAYEQYF.

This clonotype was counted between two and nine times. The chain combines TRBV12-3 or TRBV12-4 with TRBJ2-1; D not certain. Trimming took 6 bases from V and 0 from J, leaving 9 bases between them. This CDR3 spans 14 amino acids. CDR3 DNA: TGTGCCAGCAGGGGCCGTAGCTCCTACAATGAGCAGTTCTTC. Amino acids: CASRGRSSYNEQFF.

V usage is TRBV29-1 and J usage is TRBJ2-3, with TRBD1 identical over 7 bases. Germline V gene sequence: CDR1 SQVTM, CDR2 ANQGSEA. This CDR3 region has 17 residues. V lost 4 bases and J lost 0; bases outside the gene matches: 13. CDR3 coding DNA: TGCAGCGTTGGGGGAAGGAGAGACAGGGCCAGCACAGATACGCAGTATTTT. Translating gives CSVGGRRDRASTDTQYF.

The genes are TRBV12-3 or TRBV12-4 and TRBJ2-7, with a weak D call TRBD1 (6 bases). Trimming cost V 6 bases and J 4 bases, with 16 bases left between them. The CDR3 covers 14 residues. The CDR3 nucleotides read TGTGCCAGCAGCTCGGACAGTTGGGGATACGAGCAGTACTTC. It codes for CASSSDSWGYEQYF.

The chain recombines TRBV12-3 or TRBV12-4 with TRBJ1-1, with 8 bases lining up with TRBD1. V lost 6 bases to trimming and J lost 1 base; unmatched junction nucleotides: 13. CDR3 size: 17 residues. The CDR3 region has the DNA TGTGCCAGCAGGATCGACAACAGGGGGTTGGGGAACACTGAAGCTTTCTTT. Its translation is CASRIDNRGLGNTEAFF.

Here the CDR3 DNA reads TGTGCCAGCAGCGTAGGGACTAGCGGAACCGGGGAGCTGTTTTTT. Its translation: CASSVGTSGTGELFF. J is TRBJ2-2 and V is TRBV9, with TRBD2 matching 10 bases. CDR1 SGDLS and CDR2 YYNGEE come from the germline V gene. V lost 0 bases to trimming and J lost 5 bases; unmatched junction nucleotides: 1. The CDR3 is 15 amino acids.

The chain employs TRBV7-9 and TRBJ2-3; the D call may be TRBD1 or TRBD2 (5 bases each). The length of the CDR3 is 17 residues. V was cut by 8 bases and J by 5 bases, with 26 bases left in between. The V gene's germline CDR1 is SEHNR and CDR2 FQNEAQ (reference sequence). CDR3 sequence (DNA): TGTGCCAGCTCGTTTAGTCCCCGAGGGGCAGAGAGAGATACGCAGTATTTT. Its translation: CASSFSPRGAERDTQYF.

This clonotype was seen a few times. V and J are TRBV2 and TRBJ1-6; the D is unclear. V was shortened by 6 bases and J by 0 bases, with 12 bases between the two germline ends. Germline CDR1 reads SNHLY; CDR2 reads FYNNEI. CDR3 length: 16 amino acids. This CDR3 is CASRPDHSSYNSPLHF. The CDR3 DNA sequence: TGTGCCAGCAGGCCCGATCACAGCTCCTATAATTCACCCCTCCACTTT.

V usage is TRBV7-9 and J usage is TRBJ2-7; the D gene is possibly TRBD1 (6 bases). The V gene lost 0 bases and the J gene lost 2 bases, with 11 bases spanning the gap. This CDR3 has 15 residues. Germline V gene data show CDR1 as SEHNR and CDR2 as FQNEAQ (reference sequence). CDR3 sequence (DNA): TGTGCCAGCAGCTTAGCCCAGGACAGCACCTACGAGCAGTACTTC. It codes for CASSLAQDSTYEQYF.

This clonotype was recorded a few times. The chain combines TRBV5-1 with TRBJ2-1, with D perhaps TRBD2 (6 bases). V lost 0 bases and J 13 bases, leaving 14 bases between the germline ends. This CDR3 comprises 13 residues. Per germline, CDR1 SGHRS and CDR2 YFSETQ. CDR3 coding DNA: TGCGCCAGCAGCTTGGAGGGCGGAGGGGCCCAGTTCTTC. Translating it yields CASSLEGGGAQFF. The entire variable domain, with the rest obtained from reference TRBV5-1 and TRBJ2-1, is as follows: KAGVTQTPRYLIKTRGQQVTLSCSPISGHRSVSWYQQTPGQGLQFLFEYFSETQRNKGNFPGRFSGRQFSNSRSEMNVSTLELGDSALYLCASSLEGGGAQFFGPGTRLTVL.

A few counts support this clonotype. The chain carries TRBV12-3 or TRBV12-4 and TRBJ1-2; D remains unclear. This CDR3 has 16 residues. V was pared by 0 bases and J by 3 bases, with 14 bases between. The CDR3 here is CASSLAGAPAHYGYTF. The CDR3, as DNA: TGTGCCAGCAGTTTAGCGGGAGCCCCCGCGCACTATGGCTACACCTTC.

In DNA, the CDR3 is TGTGCCAGCAGACCCCTGAAGAACGAGCAGTACTTC. This gives the protein CASRPLKNEQYF. The chain links TRBV2 to TRBJ2-7; no reliable D call. Trimming pared 6 bases from V and 5 bases from J, leaving 11 bases between. The CDR3 length is 12 residues. Germline CDR1 SNHLY, CDR2 FYNNEI.

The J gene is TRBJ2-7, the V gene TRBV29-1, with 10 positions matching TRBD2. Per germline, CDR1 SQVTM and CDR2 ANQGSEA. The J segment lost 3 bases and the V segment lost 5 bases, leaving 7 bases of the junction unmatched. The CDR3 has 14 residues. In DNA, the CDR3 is TGCAGCGTTAGGCTAGCGGGAGAAAACTACGAGCAGTACTTC. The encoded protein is CSVRLAGENYEQYF.

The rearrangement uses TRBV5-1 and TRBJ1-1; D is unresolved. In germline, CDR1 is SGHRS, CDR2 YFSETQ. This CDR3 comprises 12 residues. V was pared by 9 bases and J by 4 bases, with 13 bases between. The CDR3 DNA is TGCGCCAACCTACTTAGGGCCACTGAAGCTTTCTTT. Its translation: CANLLRATEAFF.

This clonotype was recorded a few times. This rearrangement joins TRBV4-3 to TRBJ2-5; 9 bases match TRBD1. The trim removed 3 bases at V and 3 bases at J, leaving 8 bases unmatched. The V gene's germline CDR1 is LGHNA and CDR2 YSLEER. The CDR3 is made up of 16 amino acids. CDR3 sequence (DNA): TGCGCCAGCAGCCATGGGACAGGGATAACTAAAGAGACCCAGTACTTC. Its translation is CASSHGTGITKETQYF.

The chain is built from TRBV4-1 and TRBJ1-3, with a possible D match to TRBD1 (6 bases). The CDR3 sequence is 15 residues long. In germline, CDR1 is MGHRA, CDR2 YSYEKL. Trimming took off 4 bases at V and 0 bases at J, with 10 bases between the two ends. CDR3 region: CASSLLQGSGNTIYF. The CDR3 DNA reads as TGCGCCAGCAGCCTACTACAGGGCTCTGGAAACACCATATATTTT.